What follows is one T cell receptor beta chain and its context. The data originate from a study of T cell responses to AZD1222 COVID-19 vaccine. The V gene's germline CDR1 is LGHDT and CDR2 YNNKEL (reference sequence). V was pared by 0 bases and J by 13 bases, with 12 bases between. CDR3 length: 12 amino acids. Sequenced by immunoSEQ multiplex PCR; TCRdb stores in-frame clones only, minus some. The sample contains about 140,000 clones, roughly 90% of which appear only once. This TCR derives from an adult in good health. This chain links TRBV3-1 (or the pseudogene TRBV3-2) with TRBJ2-5; no reliable D call. The sequencing here drew on peripheral blood, taken on day 0 of AZD1222 vaccination. CDR3 nucleotides: TGTGCCAGCAGCCAAGAACCAACCTCCCGGTACTTC. Its translation: CASSQEPTSRYF.